This TCR beta chain originates from a study of high-grade serous ovarian cancer treatment subgroups. In the study overall: On average, roughly 15,000 reads and 7,000 to 8,500 unique TCR beta rearrangements were obtained per sample.

Notes on the study in general: Bulk tumor TCR sequencing gave no spatial information. Clonal relatedness tracked neoantigen level, and by trend copy number and mutation load. CDR1 and CDR2 were left unanalyzed; analyses focused on CDR3.

CDR3 length: 17 amino acids. Trimming took 0 bases from V and 4 from J, leaving 19 bases between them. Germline CDR1 and CDR2: GTSNPN and SVGIG (reference sequence). A remark on this clone: Its antigen is undetermined.

Tumor samples were taken before definitive surgery or chemotherapy. The data were produced by immunoSEQ multiplex PCR, yet TCRdb's version contains in-frame clones alone and is incomplete. Among 4,500 or so clones, 80% to 90% were seen once, and the ten largest hold roughly 5%. The sequence was collected from a human donor with high-grade serous ovarian cancer. The chain has TRBV30 and TRBJ1-3; D gene uncertain. The sequenced sample consisted of tumor tissue. The CDR3 is CAWSVLSEAGRGNTIYF. The CDR3 DNA reads TGTGCCTGGAGTGTACTATCGGAGGCCGGAAGAGGAAACACCATATATTTT. The full variable domain, with the rest looked up from reference TRBV30 and TRBJ1-3, is SQTIHQWPATLVQPVGSPLSLECTVEGTSNPNLYWYRQAAGRGLQLLFYSVGIGQISSEVPQNLSASRPQDRQFILSSKKLLLSDSGFYLCAWSVLSEAGRGNTIYFGEGSWLTVV.